This T cell receptor (beta chain) was sequenced in a study of blood T cell repertoires in COVID-19. Study at large: Acute and convalescent COVID-19 specimens originated in the United States, Italy and Spain. T cells, B-cell-depleted T cells, or PBMCs supplied cDNA or gDNA.

Sequencing was performed with immunoSEQ multiplex PCR; in TCRdb, only in-frame clones are kept and a portion is missing. The sample contains fewer than 700,000 clones, around nine tenths of which appear only once. One Seattle source followed patients from active infection through their disease course. Germline-derived CDR1 and CDR2 are MNHEY and SMNVEV (reference sequence). The CDR3 loop spans 14 amino acids. J was trimmed by 5 bases and V by 5 bases; bases with no gene match: 5. The sequence was obtained from a woman aged 45-65 years with COVID-19, enrolled during active disease. The chain is built from TRBV27 and TRBJ2-3; TRBD1 aligns across 9 bases. Sequencing input: peripheral blood. The CDR3 DNA follows: TGTGCCAGCAGTCACAGGGGGCGAGAAGATACGCAGTATTTT. Amino acids: CASSHRGREDTQYF.